A selection of T cell receptor beta chains follows, all from one sample in a study of blood T cell repertoires in COVID-19. Clones were read by immunoSEQ multiplex PCR, and TCRdb kept only the in-frame ones, dropping some. The repertoire holds 250,000 or so clones, with nearly 90% as singletons. The sequenced material came from peripheral blood. Every receptor here comes from a woman aged 30 to 39 with acute or convalescent COVID-19. Each CDR3 is given with its conserved first and last residue. Fields, in order: J gene, V gene, D gene, clone size, CDR3 DNA, CDR3 protein. A D gene is named only where the DNA matches it firmly. Expanded clones are given a class, and other clones once, few, many or no size at all.

TRBJ2-7	TRBV19	TRBD2	once	TGTGCCAGTGCCTGGGACTACGAGTCCCCCGAGCAGTACTTC	CASAWDYESPEQYF
TRBJ2-7	TRBV27	TRBD2	few	TGTGCCAGCAAAAGCGGGAGCCTAGGCGAGCAGTACTTC	CASKSGSLGEQYF
TRBJ1-1	TRBV12-3/TRBV12-4	TRBD1	-	TGTGCCAGCAGTAAAGACAGGGGGACTGAAGCTTTCTTT	CASSKDRGTEAFF
TRBJ2-7	TRBV25-1	TRBD2	-	TGTGCCAGCATTTTGAGTGGGACTAGCGGGGGAAGCTCCTACGAGCAGTACTTC	CASILSGTSGGSSYEQYF
TRBJ1-5	TRBV6-2/TRBV6-3	TRBD1	-	TGTGCCAGCAGTTACTCTGGGACAGGGGTCCCTTTGAACAATCAGCCCCAGCATTTT	CASSYSGTGVPLNNQPQHF
TRBJ2-7	TRBV30	-	-	TGTGCCTGGAGTGAGGGAGGCACCTACGAGCAGTACTTC	CAWSEGGTYEQYF
TRBJ2-1	TRBV5-4	TRBD1	-	TGTGCCAGCAGAGAGGGACAGCTTAATTACAATGAGCAGTTCTTC	CASREGQLNYNEQFF
TRBJ2-7	TRBV10-3	TRBD2	once	TGTGCCATCAGTGTTCAAAAGCGGGAGGGCATTGGCGAGCAGTACTTC	CAISVQKREGIGEQYF
TRBJ1-1	TRBV25-1	-	-	TGTGCCAGCAGTGGGCGGGTGGGGAGCACTGAAGCTTTCTTT	CASSGRVGSTEAFF
TRBJ1-2	TRBV19	-	-	TGTGCCAGTAGTCATACTCAACCCCATGGCTACACCTTC	CASSHTQPHGYTF
TRBJ2-2	TRBV4-2	TRBD2	-	TGTGCCAGCAGCCTCAGACTAGCGGGTAACACCGGGGAGCTGTTTTTT	CASSLRLAGNTGELFF
TRBJ2-7	TRBV5-4	-	-	TGTGCCAGCAGCCCCCTCGGGGGCTCCTACGAGCAGTACTTC	CASSPLGGSYEQYF
TRBJ1-6	TRBV19	TRBD1	few	TGTGCCACCAGGGGGATTCGGCCAACGCTAGCCAATTCACCCCTCCACTTT	CATRGIRPTLANSPLHF
TRBJ2-1	TRBV24-1	TRBD2	-	TGTGCCACCAGTGATCCATTAGCGGGAGCGGACAATGAGCAGTTCTTC	CATSDPLAGADNEQFF
TRBJ2-7	TRBV10-3	-	-	TGTGCCATCAGTGCCCAGTACGAGCAGTACTTC	CAISAQYEQYF
TRBJ1-1	TRBV27	-	-	TGTGCCAGCAGCTCCACGCCCCCCAGGGTGAACACTGAAGCTTTCTTT	CASSSTPPRVNTEAFF
TRBJ2-1	TRBV7-8	TRBD2	-	TGTGCCAGCAGCCGGACTAGCGGGAGGGCCCTTACCTACAATGAGCAGTTCTTC	CASSRTSGRALTYNEQFF
TRBJ1-4	TRBV28	-	-	TGTGCCAGCAGTCCGCAGGGAAAACTGTTTTTT	CASSPQGKLFF
TRBJ1-4	TRBV4-3	-	-	TGCGCCAGCAGCCAAAGGGGGGGGGTCAATGAAAAACTGTTTTTT	CASSQRGGVNEKLFF
TRBJ1-3	TRBV12-3/TRBV12-4	TRBD1	-	TGTGCCAGCAGTCCGGGGACAGTGGGGTTT	CASSPGTVGF
TRBJ1-1	TRBV5-8	-	-	TGTGCCAGCAGCTTGGGAGGAATTATAATGAACACTGAAGCTTTCTTT	CASSLGGIIMNTEAFF
TRBJ1-3	TRBV3-1/TRBV3-2	TRBD1	-	TGTGCCAGCAGCCGACAGGGTTCTGGAAACACCATATATTTT	CASSRQGSGNTIYF
TRBJ1-2	TRBV3-1/TRBV3-2	-	-	TGTGCCAGCAGCCAAGACGCAGTTACTAACTATGGCTACACCTTC	CASSQDAVTNYGYTF
TRBJ2-5	TRBV6-4	TRBD2	-	TGTGCCAGCAGTGAAGTAGCGGGAGGGCTGGAGACCCAGTACTTC	CASSEVAGGLETQYF
TRBJ1-4	TRBV19	TRBD1	once	TGTGCCAGTAGTATTCCCCCCCCCGGGACAGGGAATGAAAAACTGTTTTTT	CASSIPPPGTGNEKLFF
TRBJ1-6	TRBV15	-	once	TGTGCCACCAGCAGAGGATTTGAGGGGGTTCGAAATTCACCCCTCCACTTT	CATSRGFEGVRNSPLHF
TRBJ2-2	TRBV7-7	TRBD1	once	TGTGCTAGCAGCTTAGGGATCGGACAGGGTTCGGGCACCGGGGAGCTGTTTTTT	CASSLGIGQGSGTGELFF